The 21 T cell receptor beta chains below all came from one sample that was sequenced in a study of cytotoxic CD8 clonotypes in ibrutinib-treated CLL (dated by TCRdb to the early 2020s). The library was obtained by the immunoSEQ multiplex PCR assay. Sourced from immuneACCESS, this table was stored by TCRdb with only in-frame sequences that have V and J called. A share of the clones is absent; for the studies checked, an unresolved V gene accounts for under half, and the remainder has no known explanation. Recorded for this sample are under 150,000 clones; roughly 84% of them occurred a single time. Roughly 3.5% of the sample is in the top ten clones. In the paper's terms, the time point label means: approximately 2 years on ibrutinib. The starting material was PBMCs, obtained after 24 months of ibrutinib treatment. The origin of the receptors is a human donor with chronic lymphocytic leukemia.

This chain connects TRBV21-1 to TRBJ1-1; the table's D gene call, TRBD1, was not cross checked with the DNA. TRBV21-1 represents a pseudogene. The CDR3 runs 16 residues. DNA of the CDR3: TGTGCCAGCAGCGCAAAGAGGACAGGCTCGTCCACTGAAGCTTTCTTT. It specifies CASSAKRTGSSTEAFF.

The CDR3 here is CASSFRGGLHF. Here the CDR3 DNA reads TGTGCCAGCAGCTTCAGAGGGGGTCTCCACTTT. The chain has TRBV7-6 and TRBJ1-6, with D tentatively TRBD1 (6 bases). The ends were cut back, 3 bases at V and 16 bases at J, with 10 bases in the middle. Germline lookup yields CDR1 SGHVS and CDR2 FNYEAQ. The CDR3 contains 11 residues.

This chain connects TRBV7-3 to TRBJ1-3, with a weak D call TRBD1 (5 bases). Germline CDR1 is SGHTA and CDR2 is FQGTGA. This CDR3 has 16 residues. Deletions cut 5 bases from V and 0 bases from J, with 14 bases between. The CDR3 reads CASSRDYPRSGNTIYF. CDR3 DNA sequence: TGTGCCAGCAGCCGGGACTACCCCCGCTCTGGAAACACCATATATTTT.

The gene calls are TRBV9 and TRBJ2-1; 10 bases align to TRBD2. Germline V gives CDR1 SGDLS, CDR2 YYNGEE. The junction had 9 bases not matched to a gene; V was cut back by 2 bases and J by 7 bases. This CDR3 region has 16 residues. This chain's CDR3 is CASSVLAGGTGNEQFF. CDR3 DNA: TGTGCCAGCAGCGTTTTAGCGGGGGGTACGGGGAATGAGCAGTTCTTC.

The CDR3 bases are TGTGCCAGCACCAAAGGGCGGGTGAGCAATCAGCCCCAGCATTTT. Residues: CASTKGRVSNQPQHF. The V and J genes are TRBV28 and TRBJ1-5; no clear D gene. There are 15 residues in the CDR3. V lost 7 bases and J lost 1, with 14 bases in between. Germline loops: CDR1 MDHEN, CDR2 SYDVKM.

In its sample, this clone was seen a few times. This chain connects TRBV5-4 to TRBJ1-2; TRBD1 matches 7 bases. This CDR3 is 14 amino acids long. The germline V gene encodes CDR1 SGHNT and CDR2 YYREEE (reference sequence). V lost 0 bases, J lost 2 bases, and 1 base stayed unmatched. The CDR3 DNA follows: TGTGCCAGCAGCTTGGAGACAGGGAACTATGGCTACACCTTC. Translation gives CASSLETGNYGYTF.

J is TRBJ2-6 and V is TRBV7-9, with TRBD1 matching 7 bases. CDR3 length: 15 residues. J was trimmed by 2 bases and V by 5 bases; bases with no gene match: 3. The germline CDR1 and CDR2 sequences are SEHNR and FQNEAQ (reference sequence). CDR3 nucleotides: TGTGCCAGCAGCCGAGACAGGGCTGGGGCCAACGTCCTGACTTTC. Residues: CASSRDRAGANVLTF. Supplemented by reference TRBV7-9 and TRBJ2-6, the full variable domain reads DTGVSQNPRHKITKRGQNVTFRCDPISEHNRLYWYRQTLGQGPEFLTYFQNEAQLEKSRLLSDRFSAERPKGSFSTLEIQRTEQGDSAMYLCASSRDRAGANVLTFGAGSRLTVL.

CDR3 sequence (DNA): TGTGCCTGGAGGGGAACAGGGTTGGTAGAGCAGTACTTC. This sequence encodes CAWRGTGLVEQYF. The chain employs TRBV30 and TRBJ2-7, with D possibly matching TRBD1 (6 bases). Germline V gene data show CDR1 as GTSNPN and CDR2 as SVGIG (reference sequence). The CDR3 covers 13 residues. Deletions cut 3 bases from V and 7 bases from J, with 16 bases between.

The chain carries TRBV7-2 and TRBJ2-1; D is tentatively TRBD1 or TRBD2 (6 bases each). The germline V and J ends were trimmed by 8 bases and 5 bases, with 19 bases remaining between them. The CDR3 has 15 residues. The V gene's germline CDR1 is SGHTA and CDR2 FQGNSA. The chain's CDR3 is CASQPQRGVNNEQFF. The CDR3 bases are TGTGCCAGCCAGCCTCAAAGGGGGGTTAACAATGAGCAGTTCTTC.

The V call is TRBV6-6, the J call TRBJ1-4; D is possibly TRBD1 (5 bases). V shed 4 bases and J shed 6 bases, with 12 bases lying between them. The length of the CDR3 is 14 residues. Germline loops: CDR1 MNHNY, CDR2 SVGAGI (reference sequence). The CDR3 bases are TGTGCCAGCAGTTCCAGTGCCAGGGATGAAAAACTGTTTTTT. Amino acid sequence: CASSSSARDEKLFF.

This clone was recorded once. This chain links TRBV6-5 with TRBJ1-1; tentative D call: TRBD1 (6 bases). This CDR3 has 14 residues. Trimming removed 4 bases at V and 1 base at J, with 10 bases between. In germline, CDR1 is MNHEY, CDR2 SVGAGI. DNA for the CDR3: TGTGCCAGCAGTTCGCCACAGGGGAACACTGAAGCTTTCTTT. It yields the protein CASSSPQGNTEAFF.

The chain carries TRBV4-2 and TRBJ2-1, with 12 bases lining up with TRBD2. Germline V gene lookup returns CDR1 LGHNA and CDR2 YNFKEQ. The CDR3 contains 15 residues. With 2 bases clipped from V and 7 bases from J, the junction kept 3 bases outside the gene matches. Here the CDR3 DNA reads TGTGCCAGCAGCCAACCGACTAGCGGGGGAAATGAGCAGTTCTTC. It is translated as CASSQPTSGGNEQFF.

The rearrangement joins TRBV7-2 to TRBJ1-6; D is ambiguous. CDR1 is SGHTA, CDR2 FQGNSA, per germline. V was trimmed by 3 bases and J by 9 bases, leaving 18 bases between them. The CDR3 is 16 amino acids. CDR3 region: CASSFAWDPAGSPLHF. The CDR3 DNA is TGTGCCAGCAGCTTCGCCTGGGATCCAGCGGGTTCACCCCTCCACTTT. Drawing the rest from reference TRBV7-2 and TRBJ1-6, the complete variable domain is GAGVSQSPSNKVTEKGKDVELRCDPISGHTALYWYRQSLGQGLEFLIYFQGNSAPDKSGLPSDRFSAERTGGSVSTLTIQRTQQEDSAVYLCASSFAWDPAGSPLHFGNGTRLTVT.

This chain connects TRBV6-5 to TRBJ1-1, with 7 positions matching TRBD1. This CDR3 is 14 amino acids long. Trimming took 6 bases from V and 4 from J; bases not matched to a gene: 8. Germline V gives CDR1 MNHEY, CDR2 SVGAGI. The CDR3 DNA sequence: TGTGCCAGCAGCCTACAGGGGCACCCCACTGAAGCTTTCTTT. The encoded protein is CASSLQGHPTEAFF.

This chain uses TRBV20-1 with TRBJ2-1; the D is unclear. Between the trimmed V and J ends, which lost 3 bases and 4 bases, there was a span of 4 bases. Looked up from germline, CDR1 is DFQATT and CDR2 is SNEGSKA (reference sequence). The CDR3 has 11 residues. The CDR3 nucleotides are TGCAGTGCTAGCGTGTACAATGAGCAGTTCTTC. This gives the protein CSASVYNEQFF.

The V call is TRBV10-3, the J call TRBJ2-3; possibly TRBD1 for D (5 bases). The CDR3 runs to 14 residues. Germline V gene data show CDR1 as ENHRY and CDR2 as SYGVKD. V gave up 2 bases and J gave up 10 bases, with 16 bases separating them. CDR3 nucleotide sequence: TGTGCCATCAGTGAGGGGGCCCTGCAGGATCCGCAGTATTTT. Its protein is CAISEGALQDPQYF.

The CDR3 DNA is TGTGCCAGCAGTCAAAGTAACACAGGGGACTATGGCTACACCTTC. It specifies CASSQSNTGDYGYTF. The chain is built from TRBV6-5 and TRBJ1-2; 7 bases match TRBD1. Germline V gene lookup returns CDR1 MNHEY and CDR2 SVGAGI. The CDR3 consists of 15 residues. V gave up 5 bases and J gave up 3 bases; unmatched junction bases: 9.

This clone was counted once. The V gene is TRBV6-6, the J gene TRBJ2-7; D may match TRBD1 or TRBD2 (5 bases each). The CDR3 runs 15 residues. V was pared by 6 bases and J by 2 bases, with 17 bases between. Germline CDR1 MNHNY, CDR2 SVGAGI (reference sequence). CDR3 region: CASSPRGQGTYEQYF. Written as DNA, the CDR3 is TGTGCCAGCAGCCCCCGAGGGCAGGGTACCTACGAGCAGTACTTC.

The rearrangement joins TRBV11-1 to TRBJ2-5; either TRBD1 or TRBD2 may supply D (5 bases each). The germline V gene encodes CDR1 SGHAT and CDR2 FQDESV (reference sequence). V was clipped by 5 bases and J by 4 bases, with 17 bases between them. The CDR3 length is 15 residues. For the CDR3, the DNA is TGTGCCAGCAGCGCTCAACCGGGGACGGGAGAGACCCAGTACTTC. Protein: CASSAQPGTGETQYF.

As DNA, the CDR3 is TGTGCCAGCAGTGAAGGGTCCGATTCTAACAATGAGCAGTTCTTC. This codes for CASSEGSDSNNEQFF. V gene TRBV2 combines with J gene TRBJ2-1; D gene unclear. Trimming removed 1 base at V and 5 bases at J, with 12 bases between. The CDR3 loop spans 15 amino acids. The germline V gene has CDR1 SNHLY and CDR2 FYNNEI.

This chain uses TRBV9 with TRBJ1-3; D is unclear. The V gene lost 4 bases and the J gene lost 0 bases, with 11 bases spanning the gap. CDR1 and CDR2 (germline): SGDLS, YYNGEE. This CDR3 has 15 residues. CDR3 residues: CASSPRAHSGNTIYF. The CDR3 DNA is TGTGCCAGCAGCCCCCGGGCCCACTCTGGAAACACCATATATTTT.